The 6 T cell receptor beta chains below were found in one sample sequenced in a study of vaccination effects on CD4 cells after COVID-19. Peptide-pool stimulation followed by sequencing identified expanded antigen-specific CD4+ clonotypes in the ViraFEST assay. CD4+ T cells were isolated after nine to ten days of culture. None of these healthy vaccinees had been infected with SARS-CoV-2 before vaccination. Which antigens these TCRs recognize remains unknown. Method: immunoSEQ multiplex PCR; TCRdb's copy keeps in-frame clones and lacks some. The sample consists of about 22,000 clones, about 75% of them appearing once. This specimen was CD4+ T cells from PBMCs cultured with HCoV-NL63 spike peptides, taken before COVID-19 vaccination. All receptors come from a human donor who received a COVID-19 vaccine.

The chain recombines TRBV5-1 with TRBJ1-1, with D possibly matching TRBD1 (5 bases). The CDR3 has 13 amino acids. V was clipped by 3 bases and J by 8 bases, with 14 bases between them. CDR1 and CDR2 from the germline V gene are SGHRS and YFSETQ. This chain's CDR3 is CASSSQAPSEAFF. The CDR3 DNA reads TGCGCCAGCAGCTCACAGGCGCCCTCCGAAGCTTTCTTT.

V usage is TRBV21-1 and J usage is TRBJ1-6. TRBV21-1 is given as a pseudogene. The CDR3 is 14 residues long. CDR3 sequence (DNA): TGTGCCAGCAGCAAAGGGGTAAAGAGTTCACCCCTCCACTTT. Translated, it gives CASSKGVKSSPLHF.

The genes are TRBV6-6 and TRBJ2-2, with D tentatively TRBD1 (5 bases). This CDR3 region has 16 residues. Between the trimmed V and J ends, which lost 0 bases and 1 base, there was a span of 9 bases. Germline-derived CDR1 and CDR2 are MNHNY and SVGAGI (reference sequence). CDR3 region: CASSYSGQLNTGELFF. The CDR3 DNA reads TGTGCCAGCAGTTACTCTGGACAACTGAACACCGGGGAGCTGTTTTTT.

The CDR3 DNA sequence: TGTGCCAGCACAAGGACTAATGAAAAACTGTTTTTT. Residues: CASTRTNEKLFF. The rearrangement joins TRBV28 to TRBJ1-4; D is undetermined. Trimming took off 7 bases at V and 2 bases at J, with 5 bases between the two ends. Germline CDR1 MDHEN, CDR2 SYDVKM. This CDR3 is built from 12 residues.

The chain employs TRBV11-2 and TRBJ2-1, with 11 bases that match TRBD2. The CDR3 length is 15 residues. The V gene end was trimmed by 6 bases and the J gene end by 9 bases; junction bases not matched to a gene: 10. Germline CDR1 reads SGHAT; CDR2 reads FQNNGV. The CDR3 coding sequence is TGTGCCAGCAGTCCGTTGGGACTAGCGGCCGGTGAGCAGTTCTTC. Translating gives CASSPLGLAAGEQFF.

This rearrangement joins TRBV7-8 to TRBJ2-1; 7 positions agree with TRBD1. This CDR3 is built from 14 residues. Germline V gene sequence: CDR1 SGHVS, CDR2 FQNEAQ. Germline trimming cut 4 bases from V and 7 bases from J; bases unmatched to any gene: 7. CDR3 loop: CASSSPPRGNEQFF. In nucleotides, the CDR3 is TGTGCCAGCAGCTCACCCCCCAGGGGGAATGAGCAGTTCTTC.